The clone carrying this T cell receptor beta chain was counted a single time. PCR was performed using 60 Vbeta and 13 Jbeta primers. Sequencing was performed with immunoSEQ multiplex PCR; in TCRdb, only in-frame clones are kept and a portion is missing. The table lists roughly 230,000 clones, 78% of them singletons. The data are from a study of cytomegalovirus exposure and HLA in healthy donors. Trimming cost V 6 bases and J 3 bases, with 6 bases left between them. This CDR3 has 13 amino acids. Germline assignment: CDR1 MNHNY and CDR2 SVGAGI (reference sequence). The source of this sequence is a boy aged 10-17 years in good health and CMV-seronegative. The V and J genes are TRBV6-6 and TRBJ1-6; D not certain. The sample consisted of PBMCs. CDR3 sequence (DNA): TGTGCCAGCAGAACACGCTATAATTCACCCCTCCACTTT. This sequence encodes CASRTRYNSPLHF.